These 8 T cell receptor beta chains originate from one sample sequenced in a study of T cells in Graves' hyperthyroidism and ophthalmopathy (dated by TCRdb to the late 2010s). Library preparation used multiplex PCR. Sequencer: Illumina HiSeq 2000. Amplification of TCR beta CDR3 regions was carried out from RNA transcripts. The TCR CDR3 was subjected to a first round of RT-PCR using the HTBI primer set and the Qiagen OneStep RT-PCR kit. Through fastp at Q25 and MiXCR, TCRdb rebuilt clones from the public reads, retaining in-frame beta chains. Entries are consolidated by CDR3 protein sequence, retaining the most common genes and DNA. The sample contains about 560,000 distinct CDR3 sequences, 16% of them found a single time. The ten largest clones represent about 20% of the sample. Sequenced input: blood. The receptors were sampled from a woman aged 18-35 years with Graves' hyperthyroidism.

This clonotype has a count of ten or more. This chain joins TRBV2 and TRBJ1-5, with a possible D match to TRBD1 (6 bases). The V end was cut by 4 bases, the J end by 10 bases, with 14 bases between. The CDR3 is 13 amino acids. Germline values: CDR1 SNHLY, CDR2 FYNNEI. The CDR3 coding sequence is TGTGCCAGCAGTGTTGGGGGGGCTGGACCCCAGCATTTT. This codes for CASSVGGAGPQHF. Using reference TRBV2 and TRBJ1-5 for the parts outside the CDR3, the full variable domain is EPEVTQTPSHQVTQMGQEVILRCVPISNHLYFYWYRQILGQKVEFLVSFYNNEISEKSEIFDDQFSVERPDGSNFTLKIRSTKLEDSAMYFCASSVGGAGPQHFGDGTRLSIL.

Comments on this clonotype: This sequence may be a read error, since a much larger clone differs from it by one base. The rearrangement joins TRBV20-1 to TRBJ2-1; D unclear. CDR1 is DFQATT, CDR2 SNEGSKA, per germline (reference sequence). The CDR3 has 15 amino acids. CDR3 DNA: TGCAGTGCTAGGGACCCAATTGGGTCCTACAATGATCAGTTCTTC. Translation: CSARDPIGSYNDQFF.

This clonotype was recorded at least ten times. This rearrangement joins TRBV12-3 or TRBV12-4 to TRBJ2-1; D perhaps matches TRBD2 (6 bases). The CDR3 is 12 residues long. V was trimmed by 5 bases and J by 9 bases, leaving 11 bases between them. CDR3 protein: CASSTVGGEQFF. Written as DNA, the CDR3 is TGTGCCAGCAGTACGGTGGGGGGTGAGCAGTTCTTC.

A few counts support this clonotype. In nucleotides, the CDR3 is TGTGCCAGCCAGTTAGGAGGACAAGAGACCCAGTACTTC. As protein: CASQLGGQETQYF. The chain combines TRBV12-3 or TRBV12-4 with TRBJ2-5; TRBD2 might be the D (5 bases). Trimming left V 8 bases short and J 2 bases short, with 12 bases between. The CDR3 loop spans 13 amino acids.

This clonotype was picked up many times. This rearrangement joins TRBV12-3 or TRBV12-4 to TRBJ1-2; no reliable D call. This CDR3 is 12 amino acids long. V lost 5 bases to trimming and J lost 5 bases, with 9 bases between them. CDR3 in DNA: TGTGCCAGCAGTGCTACTTGGTATGGCTACACCTTC. Encoded protein: CASSATWYGYTF.

At least ten counts were recorded for this clonotype. The chain is built from TRBV20-1 and TRBJ2-5; 7 bases fit TRBD2. Trimming cost V 6 bases and J 1 base; bases outside gene matches: 11. The CDR3 length is 15 residues. Germline CDR1 reads DFQATT; CDR2 reads SNEGSKA (reference sequence). CDR3 loop: CSARVSSGLQETQYF. CDR3 DNA: TGCAGTGCCCGTGTGTCTAGCGGTCTCCAAGAGACCCAGTACTTC.

Ten or more counts support this clonotype. The chain couples TRBV12-3 or TRBV12-4 to TRBJ2-1, with no clear D. Trimming removed 5 bases from V and 7 bases from J, with 6 bases in between. This CDR3 comprises 11 residues. CDR3 sequence (DNA): TGTGCCAGCAGTCTGGAGAATGAGCAGTTCTTC. Translated: CASSLENEQFF.

The chain carries TRBV4-1 and TRBJ1-1; D may be TRBD1 (6 bases). Deletions cut 8 bases from V and 2 bases from J, with 12 bases between. The CDR3 totals 13 residues. Germline V gene data show CDR1 as MGHRA and CDR2 as YSYEKL. CDR3 nucleotide sequence: TGCGCCAGCGGGAACAGGGCCAACACTGAAGCTTTCTTT. The encoded protein is CASGNRANTEAFF.